The 14 T cell receptor beta chains given below trace back to one sample, sequenced in a study of blood T cell repertoires in COVID-19. Method: immunoSEQ multiplex PCR; TCRdb's copy keeps in-frame clones and lacks some. The table includes 200,000 to 300,000 clones, about 89% detected once. Sequenced: peripheral blood. Every receptor here comes from a man aged 40-50 years who had recovered from COVID-19.

The gene calls are TRBV7-3 and TRBJ2-3, with D possibly being TRBD2 (5 bases). Germline CDR1 and CDR2: SGHTA and FQGTGA. The CDR3 consists of 15 residues. Trimming left V 4 bases short and J 0 bases short, with 11 bases between. CDR3 in DNA: TGTGCCAGCAGCTCCCTCCCGGGGAGCACAGATACGCAGTATTTT. It codes for CASSSLPGSTDTQYF. The whole variable domain, remainder taken from reference TRBV7-3 and TRBJ2-3, is GAGVSQTPSNKVTEKGKYVELRCDPISGHTALYWYRQSLGQGPEFLIYFQGTGAADDSGLPNDRFFAVRPEGSVSTLKIQRTERGDSAVYLCASSSLPGSTDTQYFGPGTRLTVL.

The CDR3 region has the DNA TGTGCCACGCAGGGGGATAGAGAAAAACTGTTTTTT. As protein: CATQGDREKLFF. V gene TRBV19 combines with J gene TRBJ1-4; 7 positions match TRBD1. Looked up from germline, CDR1 is LNHDA and CDR2 is SQIVND (reference sequence). The length of the CDR3 is 12 residues. Unmatched junction bases numbered 7, after V lost 10 bases and J lost 8 bases.

This chain uses TRBV7-9 with TRBJ2-1; 7 bases line up with TRBD2. This CDR3 is 17 amino acids long. Losses at the gene ends were 3 bases for V and 6 bases for J; bases not matched to a gene: 14. Germline V gene lookup returns CDR1 SEHNR and CDR2 FQNEAQ (reference sequence). CDR3 in amino acids: CASSFPNLAAGPNEQFF. CDR3 sequence (DNA): TGTGCCAGCAGCTTCCCGAATCTAGCGGCCGGTCCCAATGAGCAGTTCTTC.

V and J are TRBV9 and TRBJ2-5, with 7 positions matching TRBD1. Germline values: CDR1 SGDLS, CDR2 YYNGEE. The CDR3 length is 16 residues. The ends lost 0 bases at V and 1 base at J; junction bases unmatched: 6. For the CDR3, the DNA is TGTGCCAGCAGCGTAGAGGGGGCAGGGACCCAAGAGACCCAGTACTTC. Encoded protein: CASSVEGAGTQETQYF.

The chain carries TRBV7-2 and TRBJ2-7; 15 bases are a match to TRBD2. Germline V lookup: CDR1 SGHTA, CDR2 FQGNSA. V lost 5 bases and J lost 4; bases outside the gene matches: 9. This CDR3 is built from 17 residues. The CDR3 nucleotides read TGTGCCAGCAGCATGTGGACTAGCGGGGGGGCTAGGTACGAGCAGTACTTC. The encoded protein is CASSMWTSGGARYEQYF.

The DNA of the CDR3 is TGTGCCAGCAGTCCAGGGGTTTTCACTGAAGCTTTCTTT. Protein sequence: CASSPGVFTEAFF. The chain joins TRBV5-4 to TRBJ1-1; D might be TRBD1 (6 bases). Germline V gene lookup returns CDR1 SGHNT and CDR2 YYREEE (reference sequence). The CDR3 is made up of 13 amino acids. With 5 bases removed from V and 4 bases from J, the gap between germline ends came to 12 bases.

The chain joins TRBV18 to TRBJ2-7; 7 nucleotides align to TRBD2. CDR1 and CDR2 from the germline V gene are KGHSH and LQKENI. The CDR3 consists of 14 residues. Trimming cost V 6 bases and J 0 bases; bases outside gene matches: 5. For the CDR3, the DNA is TGTGCCAGCTCTCTCAAGCGGGACTCCTACGAGCAGTACTTC. It encodes CASSLKRDSYEQYF.

The gene calls are TRBV20-1 and TRBJ2-6; D is ambiguous. Per the germline V gene, CDR1 is DFQATT and CDR2 is SNEGSKA (reference sequence). CDR3 length: 11 residues. The ends were cut back, 6 bases at V and 3 bases at J, with 3 bases in the middle. CDR3 loop: CSALGANVLTF. CDR3 nucleotides: TGCAGTGCCCTTGGGGCCAACGTCCTGACTTTC.

The chain links TRBV7-9 to TRBJ2-7; 8 bases are a match to TRBD1. The CDR3 is made up of 16 amino acids. CDR1 and CDR2 from the germline V gene are SEHNR and FQNEAQ (reference sequence). Trimming removed 5 bases from V and 5 bases from J; junction bases left unmatched: 14. CDR3 protein: CASSLDSGQGIHEQYF. For the CDR3, the DNA is TGTGCCAGCAGCCTCGACTCCGGACAGGGAATCCACGAGCAGTACTTC. Variable domain in full (rest from reference TRBV7-9 and TRBJ2-7): DTGVSQNPRHKITKRGQNVTFRCDPISEHNRLYWYRQTLGQGPEFLTYFQNEAQLEKSRLLSDRFSAERPKGSFSTLEIQRTEQGDSAMYLCASSLDSGQGIHEQYFGPGTRLTVT.

This clone was recorded only once. CDR3 protein: CASSLGRGVQPQHF. The CDR3 nucleotides read TGTGCCAGCAGTTTAGGCAGGGGTGTTCAGCCCCAGCATTTT. The rearrangement uses TRBV28 and TRBJ1-5; TRBD1 is a possible D gene (6 bases). The CDR3 has 14 amino acids. V gave up 2 bases and J gave up 6 bases, with 11 bases separating them. CDR1 and CDR2 (germline): MDHEN, SYDVKM.

The genes are TRBV5-1 and TRBJ2-1; 11 nucleotides match TRBD2. Trimming at V came to 7 bases and at J to 5 bases, leaving 11 bases not matched to a gene. The germline V gene has CDR1 SGHRS and CDR2 YFSETQ. This CDR3 has 16 residues. The CDR3 region is CASGPLAGGPHNEQFF. CDR3 nucleotide sequence: TGCGCCAGCGGACCTCTAGCGGGAGGTCCCCACAATGAGCAGTTCTTC. The whole variable domain, filled in from reference TRBV5-1 and TRBJ2-1, reads KAGVTQTPRYLIKTRGQQVTLSCSPISGHRSVSWYQQTPGQGLQFLFEYFSETQRNKGNFPGRFSGRQFSNSRSEMNVSTLELGDSALYLCASGPLAGGPHNEQFFGPGTRLTVL.

This clone was counted a few times. The V call is TRBV5-5, the J call TRBJ2-7; a weak D match, TRBD2 (6 bases). V was shortened by 4 bases and J by 0 bases, with 14 bases between the two germline ends. The V gene's germline CDR1 is SGHKS and CDR2 YYEKEE (reference sequence). The CDR3 is 15 amino acids. CDR3 protein: CASSPGERVSYEQYF. CDR3 DNA: TGTGCCAGCAGCCCCGGGGAGCGGGTCTCCTACGAGCAGTACTTC.

The chain combines TRBV6-5 with TRBJ1-1; D is uncertain. V dropped 1 base and J dropped 7 bases, with 7 bases sitting between them. The CDR3 is made up of 12 amino acids. CDR1 and CDR2 (germline): MNHEY, SVGAGI. CDR3: CASSYFGVEAFF. CDR3 nucleotide sequence: TGTGCCAGCAGTTACTTCGGGGTTGAAGCTTTCTTT.

This chain joins TRBV9 and TRBJ2-5; 12 bases are a match to TRBD2. The CDR3 spans 15 residues. Germline CDR1 reads SGDLS; CDR2 reads YYNGEE. Trimming at V came to 0 bases and at J to 4 bases, leaving 1 base not matched to a gene. The CDR3 spells CASSVASGGAETQYF. In DNA form, the CDR3 reads TGTGCCAGCAGCGTAGCTAGCGGGGGGGCAGAGACCCAGTACTTC.